These 21 T cell receptor beta chains were all obtained from the same sample, sequenced in a study of CD8 T cells in Susac syndrome. RNA in amounts of about 0.5 to 1 ug was reverse transcribed with random hexamers. TCRdb passed the immunoSEQ multiplex PCR reads through MiXCR, listing each CDR3 protein once. The profile shows 180,000 or so distinct CDR3 sequences, approximately 95% of them singletons. The sample consisted of CD4+ T cells from PBMCs. The receptors stem from a human donor in good health.

CDR3 sequence (DNA): TGTGCCACCCGGGGTAGCTCCTACGAGCAGTACTTC. It codes for CATRGSSYEQYF. V and J are TRBV7-9 and TRBJ2-7, with a weak D call TRBD2 (5 bases). The germline V gene has CDR1 SEHNR and CDR2 FQNEAQ (reference sequence). The CDR3 totals 12 residues. Deletions cut 10 bases from V and 0 bases from J, with 10 bases between.

This sequence joins TRBV4-2 and TRBJ2-2; D is undetermined. The CDR3 runs to 16 residues. Germline V gene data show CDR1 as LGHNA and CDR2 as YNFKEQ. Trimming stripped 0 bases from V and 4 bases from J, with 12 bases between. The CDR3 region is CASSQDLSEFTGELFF. CDR3 in DNA: TGTGCCAGCAGCCAAGATCTAAGCGAATTCACCGGGGAGCTGTTTTTT.

The chain links TRBV6-5 to TRBJ2-7; 13 bases match TRBD2. Germline CDR1 is MNHEY and CDR2 is SVGAGI. Trimming cost V 4 bases and J 5 bases; bases outside gene matches: 11. The CDR3 spans 17 residues. The CDR3 DNA sequence: TGTGCCAGCAGTTCTCGACACACTAGCGGGAGGGGCCACGAGCAGTACGTC. Protein sequence: CASSSRHTSGRGHEQYV.

V and J are TRBV20-1 and TRBJ2-5; TRBD2 matches at 8 bases. The CDR3 totals 13 residues. CDR1 and CDR2 (germline): DFQATT, SNEGSKA (reference sequence). With V trimmed by 3 bases and J by 5 bases, 5 bases remained unmatched. In DNA, the CDR3 is TGCAGTGCTAGGAGCGGGAGTAAGGAGACCCAGTACTTC. Its protein is CSARSGSKETQYF.

The CDR3 nucleotides are TGTGCCAGCAGCACCGAGGAGGGGGGAGGCTACACCTTC. It codes for CASSTEEGGGYTF. This chain uses TRBV27 with TRBJ1-2; D possibly corresponds to TRBD1 (6 bases). V lost 6 bases to trimming and J lost 8 bases, with 16 bases between them. The CDR3 runs 13 residues. The V gene's germline CDR1 is MNHEY and CDR2 SMNVEV (reference sequence).

The V gene is TRBV18, the J gene TRBJ2-1; either TRBD1 or TRBD2 may fit D (5 bases each). This CDR3 has 16 amino acids. Trimming took 3 bases from V and 0 from J, leaving 12 bases between them. In germline, CDR1 is KGHSH, CDR2 LQKENI. CDR3 sequence reads: CASSPAQGRSYNEQFF. The DNA of the CDR3 is TGTGCCAGCTCACCCGCGCAGGGACGCTCCTACAATGAGCAGTTCTTC. The variable domain in full, completed from reference TRBV18 and TRBJ2-1, reads NAGVMQNPRHLVRRRGQEARLRCSPMKGHSHVYWYRQLPEEGLKFMVYLQKENIIDESGMPKERFSAEFPKEGPSILRIQQVVRGDSAAYFCASSPAQGRSYNEQFFGPGTRLTVL.

The chain combines TRBV5-1 with TRBJ2-1; 9 positions agree with TRBD2. J gave up 7 bases and V 0 bases, and 5 bases lay outside the gene matches. The CDR3 is 15 amino acids. Germline V CDR1 and CDR2: SGHRS, YFSETQ. In nucleotides, the CDR3 is TGCGCCAGCAGCTTGGAAAAGCGGGAGGCGAATGAGCAGTTCTTC. It codes for CASSLEKREANEQFF.

The J gene is TRBJ2-1, the V gene TRBV2; D gene uncertain. Trimming removed 7 bases at V and 3 bases at J, with 7 bases between. Looked up from germline, CDR1 is SNHLY and CDR2 is FYNNEI. CDR3 length equals 12 residues. The chain's CDR3 is CASTTDYNEQFF. In nucleotides, the CDR3 is TGTGCCAGCACAACGGACTACAATGAGCAGTTCTTC.

The V gene is TRBV7-8, the J gene TRBJ2-6; D is undetermined. This CDR3 has 16 residues. CDR1 SGHVS and CDR2 FQNEAQ come from the germline V gene. The V end was cut by 5 bases, the J end by 0 bases, with 11 bases between. This chain's CDR3 is CASSPHLNSGANVLTF. The DNA for the CDR3 is TGTGCCAGCAGCCCTCACCTTAACTCTGGGGCCAACGTCCTGACTTTC.

The J gene is TRBJ2-2, the V gene TRBV7-2; 7 bases are a match to TRBD1. Germline values: CDR1 SGHTA, CDR2 FQGNSA. With V trimmed by 5 bases and J by 7 bases, 7 bases remained unmatched. This CDR3 is built from 14 residues. The CDR3 loop is CASSQTGSNGELFF. The CDR3 nucleotides read TGTGCCAGCAGCCAGACAGGGTCTAACGGGGAGCTGTTTTTT.

This clonotype has only one observation. This sequence joins TRBV6-1 and TRBJ2-3; the D gene is possibly TRBD1 (5 bases). CDR1 MNHNS and CDR2 SASEGT come from the germline V gene. The CDR3 loop spans 16 amino acids. V was shortened by 6 bases and J by 1 base, with 17 bases between the two germline ends. This chain's CDR3 is CASRTAKQGGTDTQYF. The CDR3 bases are TGTGCCAGCAGGACGGCGAAGCAGGGCGGCACAGATACGCAGTATTTT.

The chain has TRBV4-1 and TRBJ1-2, with 7 positions matching TRBD1. From germline, CDR1 is MGHRA and CDR2 YSYEKL. The CDR3 totals 14 residues. V shed 2 bases, J shed 8 bases, and the junction held 8 bases outside the gene matches. The CDR3 DNA reads as TGCGCCAGCAGCCAAACAGGGGATCCTAAAGGCTACACCTTC. It specifies CASSQTGDPKGYTF.

The chain is built from TRBV29-1 and TRBJ1-1, with TRBD1 identical over 9 bases. Unmatched junction bases numbered 9, after V lost 6 bases and J lost 7 bases. This CDR3 comprises 13 residues. Germline lookup yields CDR1 SQVTM and CDR2 ANQGSEA. The CDR3 loop reads CSVPTGGRDEAFF. CDR3 nucleotides: TGCAGCGTCCCAACAGGGGGCCGCGATGAAGCTTTCTTT.

The J gene is TRBJ2-3, the V gene TRBV9; D might be TRBD1 (5 bases). V lost 2 bases and J lost 4, with 17 bases in between. Germline loops: CDR1 SGDLS, CDR2 YYNGEE. There are 16 residues in the CDR3. The CDR3: CASSVLGRASSDTQYF. The CDR3 DNA is TGTGCCAGCAGCGTGTTGGGCAGGGCGTCTTCAGATACGCAGTATTTT.

The V and J genes are TRBV18 and TRBJ2-7; D is undetermined. CDR3 length: 13 residues. Germline CDR1 and CDR2: KGHSH and LQKENI. Trimming took off 3 bases at V and 1 base at J, with 7 bases between the two ends. The DNA for the CDR3 is TGTGCCAGCTCACCGGATGTTTCCTACGAGCAGTACTTC. Its translation is CASSPDVSYEQYF.

The gene calls are TRBV7-9 and TRBJ2-3, with a weak D call TRBD1 (6 bases). Germline CDR1 SEHNR, CDR2 FQNEAQ (reference sequence). Trimming shortened V by 4 bases and J by 0 bases, and 11 bases separated the two germline ends. CDR3 length equals 15 residues. As DNA, the CDR3 is TGTGCCAGCAGCTCCCCCGGACAGAGCACAGATACGCAGTATTTT. Protein: CASSSPGQSTDTQYF.

The chain couples TRBV5-1 to TRBJ2-6; no clear D. Trimming cost V 0 bases and J 2 bases, with 12 bases left between them. Germline loops: CDR1 SGHRS, CDR2 YFSETQ. The CDR3 runs to 17 residues. The CDR3 loop reads CASSLDGSPPGANVLTF. CDR3 DNA: TGCGCCAGCAGCTTGGACGGCTCCCCGCCTGGGGCCAACGTCCTGACTTTC.

The chain carries TRBV15 and TRBJ1-5; no reliable D call. The V gene's germline CDR1 is LNHNV and CDR2 YYDKDF (reference sequence). With 6 bases removed from V and 0 bases from J, the gap between germline ends came to 6 bases. This CDR3 has 13 residues. The CDR3 loop reads CATSVDSNQPQHF. In DNA form, the CDR3 reads TGTGCCACCAGTGTGGATAGCAATCAGCCCCAGCATTTT.

The chain has TRBV15 and TRBJ2-7, with D unclear. The CDR3 totals 13 residues. Trimming cost V 1 base and J 5 bases, with 9 bases left between them. Germline lookup yields CDR1 LNHNV and CDR2 YYDKDF (reference sequence). The CDR3 nucleotides read TGTGCCACCAGCAGAGGGTCGACGCACGAGCAGTACTTC. This sequence encodes CATSRGSTHEQYF.

The chain combines TRBV12-3 or TRBV12-4 with TRBJ2-5, with D unresolved. The CDR3 contains 14 residues. V lost 6 bases, J lost 3 bases, and 14 bases lay in between. CDR3 nucleotides: TGTGCCAGCAGAGAGCTAGGAGACAAAGAGACCCAGTACTTC. It codes for CASRELGDKETQYF.

The rearrangement links TRBV3-1 to TRBJ2-3; the D is unclear. The CDR3 has 13 residues. The germline V and J ends were trimmed by 1 base and 7 bases, with 9 bases remaining between them. CDR1 is LGHDT and CDR2 is YNNKEL in the germline V gene (reference sequence). The CDR3 protein is CASSQAARYTQYF. CDR3 sequence (DNA): TGTGCCAGCAGCCAAGCCGCTCGCTATACGCAGTATTTT.